These T cell receptor beta chains were read from a single sample in a study of blood T cell repertoires in COVID-19. The repertoire was sequenced with immunoSEQ multiplex PCR; TCRdb's copy has only in-frame clones and lacks some. The table has around 200,000 clones, approximately 85% seen once. Input material: peripheral blood. All receptors come from a man aged 55 to 70 with acute or convalescent COVID-19. Each CDR3 is given with its conserved first and last residue. A D gene is named only where the DNA matches it firmly.

NA	TRBV5-4	TRBJ2-2	CASSLAASANTGELFF	TGTGCCAGCAGCTTGGCGGCTAGCGCAAACACCGGGGAGCTGTTTTTT
NA	TRBV6-5	TRBJ2-5	CASSRGSGDQETQYF	TGTGCCAGCAGTCGGGGTAGCGGAGACCAAGAGACCCAGTACTTC
NA	TRBV20-1	TRBJ1-4	CSASGQGGEKLFF	TGCAGTGCTAGTGGGCAGGGTGGTGAAAAACTGTTTTTT
NA	TRBV28	TRBJ1-1	CASSLPRGVGTEAFF	TGTGCCAGCAGTTTACCACGGGGGGTGGGCACTGAAGCTTTCTTT
TRBD2	TRBV6-5	TRBJ2-1	CASSLWTSGSNEQFF	TGTGCCAGCAGCCTTTGGACTAGCGGGAGCAATGAGCAGTTCTTC
NA	TRBV18	TRBJ1-1	CASSPLQQGENTEAFF	TGTGCCAGCTCACCTTTACAACAGGGAGAGAACACTGAAGCTTTCTTT
NA	TRBV28	TRBJ1-5	CASTKGGRRNQPQHF	TGTGCCAGCACCAAAGGGGGTAGGCGCAATCAGCCCCAGCATTTT
NA	TRBV12-5	TRBJ2-6	CASRQGQAGANVLTF	TGTGCTAGTCGCCAGGGCCAGGCTGGGGCCAACGTCCTGACTTTC
TRBD2	TRBV27	TRBJ2-2	CASHPGGGTGELFF	TGTGCCAGCCACCCCGGGGGGGGGACCGGGGAGCTGTTTTTT
NA	TRBV27	TRBJ2-3	CASRQRWTGDTQYF	TGTGCCAGCAGACAGCGATGGACGGGGGATACGCAGTATTTT